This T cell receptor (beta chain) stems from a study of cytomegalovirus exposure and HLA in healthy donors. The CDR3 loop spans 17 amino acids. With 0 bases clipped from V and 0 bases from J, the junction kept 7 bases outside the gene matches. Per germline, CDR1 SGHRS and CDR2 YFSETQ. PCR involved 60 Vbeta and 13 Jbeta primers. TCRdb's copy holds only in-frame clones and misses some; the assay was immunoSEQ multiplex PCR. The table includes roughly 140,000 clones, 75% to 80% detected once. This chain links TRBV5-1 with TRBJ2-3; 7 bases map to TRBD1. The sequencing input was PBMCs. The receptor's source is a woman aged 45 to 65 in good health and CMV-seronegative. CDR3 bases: TGCGCCAGCAGCTTGGAACCCGGACAGGTTAGCACAGATACGCAGTATTTT. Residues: CASSLEPGQVSTDTQYF.